The clone carrying this T cell receptor beta chain was observed at least ten times. Its antigen is unidentified. The CDR3 is 13 amino acids. V was pared by 5 bases and J by 4 bases, with 11 bases between. These data are taken from a study of blood T cells in healthy people across ages. Overall study results and limits: The study found more naive CD4+ cells and higher diversity in long-lived than aged donors.

Primers used in a second PCR of roughly 7 to 12 cycles were a sample-barcoded 5' primer and a J-beta primer mix. A tag from a template-switch adaptor with 12 random nucleotides marked each cDNA molecule. TCRdb reprocessed the 5' RACE reads with MiXCR, giving one entry per CDR3 protein. There are roughly 500,000 distinct CDR3 sequences in the sample; approximately 25% occur only once, and about 18% lies in the top ten. With each sample, at least 5.5 micrograms of total RNA were extracted. This receptor was identified in a woman in her sixties or seventies in good health. The chain is built from TRBV12-3 or TRBV12-4 and TRBJ1-2, with a weak D call TRBD1 (5 bases). Material for sequencing was blood. CDR3 bases: TGTGCCAGCAGTGTAGACGGGGGCTATGGCTACACCTTC. Translated: CASSVDGGYGYTF.